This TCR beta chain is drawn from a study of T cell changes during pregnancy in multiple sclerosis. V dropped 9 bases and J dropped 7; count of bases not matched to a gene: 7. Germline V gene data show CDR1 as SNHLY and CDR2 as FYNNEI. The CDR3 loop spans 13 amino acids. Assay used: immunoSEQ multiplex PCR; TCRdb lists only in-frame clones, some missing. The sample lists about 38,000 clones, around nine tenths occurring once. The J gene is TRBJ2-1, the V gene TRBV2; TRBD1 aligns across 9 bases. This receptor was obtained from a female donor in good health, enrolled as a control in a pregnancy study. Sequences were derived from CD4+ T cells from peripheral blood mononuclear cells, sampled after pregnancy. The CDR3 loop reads CASRDRDRNEQFF. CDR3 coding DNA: TGTGCCAGTCGGGACAGGGATCGGAATGAGCAGTTCTTC.